The 14 T cell receptor beta chains in this list originate from one sample, sequenced in a study of monozygotic twins with inflammatory bowel disease. TCRdb re-called the 5' RACE reads; one entry per CDR3 protein, DNA not given. In total, the table holds around 40,000 distinct CDR3 sequences. Material: blood. All receptors derive from a human donor with ulcerative colitis or Crohn's disease, or a healthy co-twin of an affected twin (not recorded which).

This chain's CDR3 is CASRTSGTDTQYF. V gene TRBV6-2 or TRBV6-3 combines with J gene TRBJ2-3; lacking DNA, the TRBD2 call made by TCRdb goes unchecked. The CDR3 loop spans 13 amino acids. CDR1 and CDR2 from the germline V gene are MNHEY and SVGEGT.

CDR3: CSATFGGDDEQFF. The chain uses TRBV20-1 and TRBJ2-1; the TCRdb D gene call, TRBD2, has no DNA to confirm it. Per the germline V gene, CDR1 is DFQATT and CDR2 is SNEGSKA (reference sequence). CDR3 length: 13 amino acids.

J is TRBJ2-3 and V is TRBV5-1; the D call from TCRdb, TRBD2, cannot be confirmed without DNA. The CDR3 length is 16 residues. The germline V gene has CDR1 SGHRS and CDR2 YFSETQ. CDR3: CASSAGTSGGIDTQYF.

The chain employs TRBV7-3 and TRBJ2-4; no DNA is available, so the TRBD1 call from TCRdb remains unchecked. Germline V gives CDR1 SGHTA, CDR2 FQGTGA. This CDR3 is 13 amino acids long. The CDR3: CASSRGANQVQYF. The variable domain in full, with the rest retrieved from reference TRBV7-3 and TRBJ2-4, is GAGVSQTPSNKVTEKGKYVELRCDPISGHTALYWYRQSLGQGPEFLIYFQGTGAADDSGLPNDRFFAVRPEGSVSTLKIQRTERGDSAVYLCASSRGANQVQYFGAGTRLSVL.

The CDR3 loop is CASSRGRGGVEYGYTF. V is TRBV7-2 and J is TRBJ1-2; the D call from TCRdb, TRBD1, cannot be confirmed without DNA. Germline CDR1 SGHTA, CDR2 FQGNSA. The CDR3 sequence is 16 residues long.

The chain is built from TRBV4-1 and TRBJ2-2; the D gene TCRdb calls, TRBD1, cannot be checked with no DNA. CDR1 and CDR2 (germline): MGHRA, YSYEKL. This CDR3 has 16 amino acids. CDR3 in amino acids: CASSSGQGTNTGELFF.

The V gene is TRBV6-1, the J gene TRBJ2-2; TCRdb returns TRBD2, unconfirmable since there is no DNA. Per the germline V gene, CDR1 is MNHNS and CDR2 is SASEGT. This CDR3 has 15 amino acids. The CDR3 sequence is CASSEIRALTGELFF.

The chain combines TRBV5-1 with TRBJ1-2; TCRdb indicates TRBD1, and absent DNA this call remains unverified. Germline V CDR1 and CDR2: SGHRS, YFSETQ. The CDR3 length is 14 residues. This CDR3 is CASSADTGGYGYTF.

V is TRBV20-1 and J is TRBJ2-1; there is no DNA to check the TCRdb D call of TRBD2. Germline V lookup: CDR1 DFQATT, CDR2 SNEGSKA (reference sequence). The CDR3 spans 14 residues. CDR3 sequence: CSARDPGGYNEQFF.

The V and J genes are TRBV6-1 and TRBJ1-1; TCRdb outputs TRBD1, but without DNA this stays unchecked. This CDR3 spans 14 amino acids. CDR1 is MNHNS and CDR2 is SASEGT in the germline V gene. CDR3 loop: CASSGDRVGTEAFF.

The V call is TRBV10-2, the J call TRBJ2-7; checking the TCRdb D call of TRBD1 is not possible without DNA. This CDR3 spans 17 amino acids. Germline CDR1 reads WSHSY; CDR2 reads SAAADI. The CDR3 spells CASSEFWTGTGPAEQYF.

The chain recombines TRBV20-1 with TRBJ1-1. Germline V CDR1 and CDR2: DFQATT, SNEGSKA (reference sequence). The CDR3 length is 14 residues. This CDR3 is CSARDQGRWSGAFF.

CDR3 residues: CSARDPGQGYEQYF. V and J are TRBV20-1 and TRBJ2-7; TCRdb gives TRBD1 as the D gene, but with no DNA this cannot be confirmed. The CDR3 consists of 14 residues. Germline CDR1 and CDR2: DFQATT and SNEGSKA (reference sequence).

The V and J genes are TRBV18 and TRBJ1-1. The CDR3 sequence is 16 residues long. CDR1 KGHSH and CDR2 LQKENI come from the germline V gene. CDR3 loop: CASSPGLGTLNTEAFF.